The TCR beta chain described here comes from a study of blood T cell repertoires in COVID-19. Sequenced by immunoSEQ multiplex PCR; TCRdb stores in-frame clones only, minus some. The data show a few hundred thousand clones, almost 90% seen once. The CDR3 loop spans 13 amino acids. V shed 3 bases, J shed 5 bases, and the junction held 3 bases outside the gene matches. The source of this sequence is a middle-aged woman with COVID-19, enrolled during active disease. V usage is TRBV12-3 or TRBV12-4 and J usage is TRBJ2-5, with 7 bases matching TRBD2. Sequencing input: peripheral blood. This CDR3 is CASSFGGEETQYF. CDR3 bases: TGTGCCAGCAGTTTTGGGGGGGAGGAGACCCAGTACTTC.